This TCR beta chain was recovered during a study of monozygotic twins with inflammatory bowel disease. Whole blood, unsorted for T cells, was the source of total RNA. Each CDR3 protein gets one entry in TCRdb, which reprocessed the 5' RACE reads and gives no DNA. The listing records around 150,000 distinct CDR3 sequences. This CDR3 region has 14 residues. The V gene's germline CDR1 is LNHNV and CDR2 YYDKDF (reference sequence). The material sequenced was blood. The gene calls are TRBV15 and TRBJ2-2. This TCR was sampled from a human donor with ulcerative colitis or Crohn's disease, or a healthy co-twin of an affected twin (not recorded which). CDR3 residues: CATSREGFTGELFF. Full variable domain (remainder filled in from reference TRBV15 and TRBJ2-2): DAMVIQNPRYQVTQFGKPVTLSCSQTLNHNVMYWYQQKSSQAPKLLFHYYDKDFNNEADTPDNFQSRRPNTSFCFLDIRSPGLGDTAMYLCATSREGFTGELFFGEGSRLTVL.